This note documents a single T cell receptor beta chain sequence. The antigen is not known. The germline V and J ends were trimmed by 4 bases and 2 bases, with 13 bases remaining between them. Germline values: CDR1 MDHEN, CDR2 SYDVKM. The CDR3 sequence is 15 residues long. This sample is part of a study of response to subunit inactivated influenza vaccine. TCRdb fed the RT-PCR reads into MiXCR, producing one record per CDR3 protein. The sample yields 610,000 or so distinct CDR3 sequences, roughly 15% seen once. Study results and limitations: Each seasonal flu vaccination may recruit only limited new T cells, authors suggested.

V usage is TRBV28 and J usage is TRBJ2-3, with D possibly being TRBD2 (7 bases). The TCR was taken from a man aged 45-60 years who received an inactivated influenza vaccine. Sequenced material: PBMCs from blood, taken approximately 13 days after vaccination. The CDR3 sequence: CASSSLRGATDTQYF. The CDR3 region has the DNA TGTGCCAGCAGTTCCCTACGGGGGGCCACAGATACGCAGTATTTT.